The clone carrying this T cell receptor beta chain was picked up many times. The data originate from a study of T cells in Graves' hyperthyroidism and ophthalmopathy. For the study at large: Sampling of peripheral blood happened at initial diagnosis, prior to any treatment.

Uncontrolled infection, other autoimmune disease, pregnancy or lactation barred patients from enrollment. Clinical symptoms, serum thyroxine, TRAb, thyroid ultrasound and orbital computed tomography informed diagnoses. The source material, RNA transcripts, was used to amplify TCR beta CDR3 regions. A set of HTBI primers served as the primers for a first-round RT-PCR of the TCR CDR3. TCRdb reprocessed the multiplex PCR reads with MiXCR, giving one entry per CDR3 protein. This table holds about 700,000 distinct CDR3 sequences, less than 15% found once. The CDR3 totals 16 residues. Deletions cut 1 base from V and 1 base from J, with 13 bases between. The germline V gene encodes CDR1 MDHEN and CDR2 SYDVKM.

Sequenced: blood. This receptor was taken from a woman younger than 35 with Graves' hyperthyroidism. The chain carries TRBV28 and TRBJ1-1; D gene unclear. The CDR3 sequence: CASSLLANRGNTEAFF. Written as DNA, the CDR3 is TGTGCCAGCAGTTTATTAGCGAACCGGGGGAACACTGAAGCTTTCTTT.